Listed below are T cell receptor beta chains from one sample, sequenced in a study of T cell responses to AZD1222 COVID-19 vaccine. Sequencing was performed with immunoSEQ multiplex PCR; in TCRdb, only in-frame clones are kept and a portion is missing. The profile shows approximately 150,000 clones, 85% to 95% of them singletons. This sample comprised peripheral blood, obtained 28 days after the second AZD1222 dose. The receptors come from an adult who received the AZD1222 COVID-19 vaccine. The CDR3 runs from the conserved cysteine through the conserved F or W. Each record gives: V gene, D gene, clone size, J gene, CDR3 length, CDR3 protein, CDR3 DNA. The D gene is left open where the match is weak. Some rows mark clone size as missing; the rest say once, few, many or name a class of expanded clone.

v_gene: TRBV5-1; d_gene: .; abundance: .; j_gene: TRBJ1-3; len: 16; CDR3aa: CASSLEGAFSGNTIYF; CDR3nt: TGCGCCAGCAGCTTGGAAGGGGCCTTCTCTGGAAACACCATATATTTT
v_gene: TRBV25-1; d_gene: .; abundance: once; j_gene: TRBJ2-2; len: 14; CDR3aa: CASTGGLYTGELFF; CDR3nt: TGTGCCAGCACGGGCGGGTTATACACCGGGGAGCTGTTTTTT
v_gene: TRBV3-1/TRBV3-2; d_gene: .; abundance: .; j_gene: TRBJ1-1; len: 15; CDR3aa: CASSFGGVRDTEAFF; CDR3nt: TGTGCCAGCAGCTTCGGGGGCGTAAGGGACACTGAAGCTTTCTTT
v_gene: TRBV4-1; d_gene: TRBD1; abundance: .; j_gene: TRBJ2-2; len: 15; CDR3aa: CASSVDRGHNGELFF; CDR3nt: TGCGCCAGCAGCGTGGACAGGGGGCATAACGGGGAGCTGTTTTTT
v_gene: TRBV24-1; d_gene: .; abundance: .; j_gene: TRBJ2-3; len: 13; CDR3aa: CATSDLSTDTQYF; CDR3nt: TGTGCCACCAGTGATTTGAGCACAGATACGCAGTATTTT
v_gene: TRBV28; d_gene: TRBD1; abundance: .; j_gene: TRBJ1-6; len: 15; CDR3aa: CASSPGQGFNSPLHF; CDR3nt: TGTGCCAGCAGTCCTGGACAGGGATTTAATTCACCCCTCCACTTT
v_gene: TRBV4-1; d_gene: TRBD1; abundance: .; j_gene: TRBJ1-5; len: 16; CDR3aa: CASSPSGTGLNQPQHF; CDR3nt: TGCGCCAGCAGCCCATCCGGGACAGGCCTTAATCAGCCCCAGCATTTT
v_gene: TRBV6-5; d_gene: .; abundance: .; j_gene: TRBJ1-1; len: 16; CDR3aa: CASSYRRDYVNTEAFF; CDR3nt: TGTGCCAGCAGTTACCGGAGGGATTATGTGAACACTGAAGCTTTCTTT
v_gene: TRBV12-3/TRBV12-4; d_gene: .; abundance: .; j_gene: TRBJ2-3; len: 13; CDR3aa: CASSLQRTDTQYF; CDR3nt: TGTGCCAGCAGTCTGCAGCGCACAGATACGCAGTATTTT
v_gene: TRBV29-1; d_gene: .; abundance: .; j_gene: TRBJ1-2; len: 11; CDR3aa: CSVDYNYGYTF; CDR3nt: TGCAGCGTTGATTATAACTATGGCTACACCTTC
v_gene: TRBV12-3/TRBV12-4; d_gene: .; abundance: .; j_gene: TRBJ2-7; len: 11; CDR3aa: CASSSDGTPYF; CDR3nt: TGTGCCAGCAGTTCCGACGGGACCCCGTACTTC
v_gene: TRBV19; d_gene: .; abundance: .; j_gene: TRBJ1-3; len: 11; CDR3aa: CAGYSGNTIYF; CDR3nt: TGTGCCGGTTACTCTGGAAACACCATATATTTT
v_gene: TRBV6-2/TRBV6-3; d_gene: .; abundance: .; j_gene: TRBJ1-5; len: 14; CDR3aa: CASSYPRANQPQHF; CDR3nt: TGTGCCAGCAGTTACCCCAGGGCCAATCAGCCCCAGCATTTT
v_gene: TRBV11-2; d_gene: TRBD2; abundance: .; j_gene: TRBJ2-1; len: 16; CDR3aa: CASRLDRSSGYNEQFF; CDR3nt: TGTGCCAGCAGGCTAGACCGGTCTAGCGGATACAATGAGCAGTTCTTC
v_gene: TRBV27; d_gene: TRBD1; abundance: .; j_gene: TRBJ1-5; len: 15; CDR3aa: CASSLRQGAGQPQHF; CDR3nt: TGTGCCAGCAGTTTACGGCAGGGGGCGGGTCAGCCCCAGCATTTT
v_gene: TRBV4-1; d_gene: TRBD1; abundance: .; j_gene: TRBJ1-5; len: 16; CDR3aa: CASSQEWTGGNQPQHF; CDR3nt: TGCGCCAGCAGCCAAGAATGGACAGGAGGCAATCAGCCCCAGCATTTT
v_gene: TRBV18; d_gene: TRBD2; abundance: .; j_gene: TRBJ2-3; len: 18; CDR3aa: CASSPPQAGGLGTDTQYF; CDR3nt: TGTGCCAGCTCACCACCCCAAGCGGGAGGGCTTGGCACAGATACGCAGTATTTT
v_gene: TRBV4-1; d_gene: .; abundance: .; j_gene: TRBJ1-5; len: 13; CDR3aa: CASSPQINQPQHF; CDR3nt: TGCGCCAGCAGCCCTCAAATAAATCAGCCCCAGCATTTT
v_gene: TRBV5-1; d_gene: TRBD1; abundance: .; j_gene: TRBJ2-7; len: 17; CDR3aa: CASSRQPTGTGAYEQYF; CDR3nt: TGCGCCAGCAGCCGCCAGCCCACCGGGACAGGGGCCTACGAGCAGTACTTC
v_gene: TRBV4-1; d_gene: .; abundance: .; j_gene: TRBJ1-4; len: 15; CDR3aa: CASSQTGLTNEKLFF; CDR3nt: TGCGCCAGCAGCCAAACAGGGCTAACTAATGAAAAACTGTTTTTT
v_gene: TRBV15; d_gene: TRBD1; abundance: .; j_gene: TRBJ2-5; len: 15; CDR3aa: CATSRDQGQGETQYF; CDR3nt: TGTGCCACCAGCAGAGATCAGGGACAGGGGGAGACCCAGTACTTC
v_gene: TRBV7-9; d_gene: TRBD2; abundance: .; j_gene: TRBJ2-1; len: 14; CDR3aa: CASILAGVGNEQFF; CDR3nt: TGTGCCAGTATTCTAGCGGGAGTGGGTAATGAGCAGTTCTTC
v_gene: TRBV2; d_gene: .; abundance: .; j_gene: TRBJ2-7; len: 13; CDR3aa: CASSWGSGYEQYF; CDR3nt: TGTGCCAGCAGTTGGGGTAGCGGATACGAGCAGTACTTC
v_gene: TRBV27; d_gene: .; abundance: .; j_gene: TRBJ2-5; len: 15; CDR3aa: CASSSAGLPGETQYF; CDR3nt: TGTGCCAGCAGTTCCGCGGGACTCCCAGGCGAGACCCAGTACTTC
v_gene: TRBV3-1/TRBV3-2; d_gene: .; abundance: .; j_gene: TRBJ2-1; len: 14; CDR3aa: CASSQASEGGEQFF; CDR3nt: TGTGCCAGCAGCCAGGCTTCCGAGGGGGGGGAGCAGTTCTTC
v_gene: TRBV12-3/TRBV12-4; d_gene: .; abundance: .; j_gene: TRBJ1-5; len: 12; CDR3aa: CASSYLSQPQHF; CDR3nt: TGTGCCAGCAGTTACCTAAGTCAGCCCCAGCATTTT
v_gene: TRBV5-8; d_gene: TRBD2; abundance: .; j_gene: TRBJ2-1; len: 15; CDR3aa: CASSPRIAGLGEQFF; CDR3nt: TGTGCCAGCAGCCCGAGAATAGCGGGATTGGGTGAGCAGTTCTTC
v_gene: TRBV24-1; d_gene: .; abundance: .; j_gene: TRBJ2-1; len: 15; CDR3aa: CATSRDPGTLNEQFF; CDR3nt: TGTGCCACCAGTCGGGACCCCGGGACTCTCAATGAGCAGTTCTTC
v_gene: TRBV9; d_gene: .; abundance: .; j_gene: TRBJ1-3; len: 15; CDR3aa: CASSVEGSSGNTIYF; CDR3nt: TGTGCCAGCAGCGTAGAAGGCAGCTCTGGAAACACCATATATTTT
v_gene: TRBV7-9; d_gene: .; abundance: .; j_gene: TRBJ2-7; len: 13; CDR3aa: CASSLDGPYEQYF; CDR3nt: TGTGCCAGCAGCTTAGACGGGCCCTACGAGCAGTACTTC
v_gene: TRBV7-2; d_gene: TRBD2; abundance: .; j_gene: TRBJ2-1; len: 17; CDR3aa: CASSFAPSSGRAVGQFF; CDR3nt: TGTGCCAGCAGCTTTGCGCCCTCTAGCGGGAGGGCCGTCGGGCAGTTCTTC
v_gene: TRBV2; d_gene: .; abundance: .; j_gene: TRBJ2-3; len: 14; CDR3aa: CASLGGHEPDTQYF; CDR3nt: TGTGCCAGCCTTGGAGGCCATGAACCAGATACGCAGTATTTT
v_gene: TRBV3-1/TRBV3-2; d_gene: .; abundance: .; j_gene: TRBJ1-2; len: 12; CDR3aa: CASSQEGIGYTF; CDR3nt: TGTGCCAGCAGCCAAGAGGGAATTGGCTACACCTTC
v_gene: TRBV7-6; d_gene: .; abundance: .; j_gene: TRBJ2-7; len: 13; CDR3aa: CASSLGRGDEQYF; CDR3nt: TGTGCCAGCAGCTTAGGTCGGGGTGACGAGCAGTACTTC
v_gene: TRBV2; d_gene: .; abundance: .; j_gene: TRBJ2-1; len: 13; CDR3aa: CASSQQGLDEQFF; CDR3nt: TGTGCCAGCAGTCAACAGGGACTCGATGAGCAGTTCTTC
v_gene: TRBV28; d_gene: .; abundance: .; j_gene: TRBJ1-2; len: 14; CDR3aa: CASSFGDPGYGYTF; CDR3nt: TGTGCCAGCAGTTTTGGGGACCCAGGCTATGGCTACACCTTC
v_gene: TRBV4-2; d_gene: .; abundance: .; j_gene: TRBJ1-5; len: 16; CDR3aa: CASSHPFGISNQPQHF; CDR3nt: TGTGCCAGCAGCCATCCCTTCGGCATTAGCAATCAGCCCCAGCATTTT
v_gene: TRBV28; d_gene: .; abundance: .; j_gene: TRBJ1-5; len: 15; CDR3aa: CASSLGVVWLQPQHF; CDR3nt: TGTGCCAGCAGTTTGGGTGTGGTCTGGCTTCAGCCCCAGCATTTT
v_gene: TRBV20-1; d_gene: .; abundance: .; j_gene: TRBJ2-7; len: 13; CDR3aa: CSASRTAPYEQYF; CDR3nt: TGCAGTGCTAGTCGAACGGCCCCCTACGAGCAGTACTTC
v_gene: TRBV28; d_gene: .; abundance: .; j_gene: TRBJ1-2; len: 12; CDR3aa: CASSPTGYGYTF; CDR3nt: TGTGCCAGCAGCCCCACAGGGTACGGCTACACCTTC
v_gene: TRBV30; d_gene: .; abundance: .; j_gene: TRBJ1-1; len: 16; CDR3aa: CAWKRGPQGDNTEAFF; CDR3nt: TGTGCCTGGAAACGAGGGCCTCAAGGGGATAACACTGAAGCTTTCTTT
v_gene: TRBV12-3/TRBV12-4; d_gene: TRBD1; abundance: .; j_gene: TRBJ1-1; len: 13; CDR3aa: CASRTTGVTEAFF; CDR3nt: TGTGCCAGCAGGACGACAGGGGTGACTGAAGCTTTCTTT
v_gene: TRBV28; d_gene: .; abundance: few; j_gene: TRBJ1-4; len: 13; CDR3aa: CASREGSNEKLFF; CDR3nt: TGTGCCAGCAGAGAGGGGTCGAATGAAAAACTGTTTTTT
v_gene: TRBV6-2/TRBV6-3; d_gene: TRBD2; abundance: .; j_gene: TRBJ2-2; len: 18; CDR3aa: CASSYSGSGLAFTGELFF; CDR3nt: TGTGCCAGCAGTTACTCGGGGTCTGGACTAGCTTTCACCGGGGAGCTGTTTTTT
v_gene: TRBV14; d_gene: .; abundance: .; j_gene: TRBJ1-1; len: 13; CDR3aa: CASSQTRQTEAFF; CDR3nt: TGTGCCAGCAGCCAAACCAGGCAAACTGAAGCTTTCTTT